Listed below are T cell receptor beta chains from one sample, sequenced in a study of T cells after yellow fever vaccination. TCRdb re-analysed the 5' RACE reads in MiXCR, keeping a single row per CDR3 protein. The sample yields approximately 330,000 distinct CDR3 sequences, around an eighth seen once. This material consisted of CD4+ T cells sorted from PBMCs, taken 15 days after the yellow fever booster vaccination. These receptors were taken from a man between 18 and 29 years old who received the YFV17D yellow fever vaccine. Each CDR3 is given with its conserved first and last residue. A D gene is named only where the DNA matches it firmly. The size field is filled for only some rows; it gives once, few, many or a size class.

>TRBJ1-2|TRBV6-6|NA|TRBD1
CASSYSNRGNYGYTF
TGTGCCAGCAGTTACTCGAACAGGGGTAACTATGGCTACACCTTC
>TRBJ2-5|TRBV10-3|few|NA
CAIRDQAGETQYF
TGTGCCATCAGGGACCAGGCGGGGGAGACCCAGTACTTC
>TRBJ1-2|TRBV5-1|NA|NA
CASGRGNYGYTF
TGCGCCAGCGGGAGAGGAAACTATGGCTACACCTTC
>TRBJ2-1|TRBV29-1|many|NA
CSVEGRVGFGSYNEQFF
TGCAGCGTAGAAGGACGGGTGGGTTTTGGCTCCTACAATGAGCAGTTCTTC
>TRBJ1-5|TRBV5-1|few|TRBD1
CASRGQENQPQHF
TGCGCCAGCAGGGGACAGGAGAATCAGCCCCAGCATTTT
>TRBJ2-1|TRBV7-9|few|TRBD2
CASSTGLAGDNEQFF
TGTGCCAGCAGCACCGGACTAGCGGGCGACAATGAGCAGTTCTTC
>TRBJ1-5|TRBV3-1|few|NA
CASASANSNQPQHF
TGTGCCAGCGCATCGGCAAATAGCAATCAGCCCCAGCATTTT
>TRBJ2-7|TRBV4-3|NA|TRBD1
CASSQGQGAYEQYF
TGCGCCAGCAGCCAGGGACAGGGGGCCTACGAGCAGTACTTC
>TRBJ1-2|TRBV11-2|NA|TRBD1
CASSARTGLAYGYTF
TGTGCCAGCAGCGCCCGGACAGGGTTGGCCTATGGCTACACCTTC
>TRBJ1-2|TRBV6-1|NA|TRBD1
CASRDREIYGYTF
TGTGCCAGCCGGGACAGGGAGATCTATGGCTACACCTTC
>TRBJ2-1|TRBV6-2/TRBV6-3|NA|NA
CASSLPGSRGHEQFF
TGTGCCAGCAGTCTCCCCGGATCACGGGGCCATGAGCAGTTCTTC
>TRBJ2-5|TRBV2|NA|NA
CASSWTNQETQYF
TGTGCCAGCAGCTGGACTAACCAAGAGACCCAGTACTTC
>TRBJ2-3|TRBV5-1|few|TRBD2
CASSNSGPTDTQYF
TGCGCCAGCAGCAATAGCGGGCCGACAGATACGCAGTATTTT
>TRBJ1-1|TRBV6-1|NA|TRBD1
CASSEGTGGARNTEAFF
TGTGCCAGCAGTGAAGGGACAGGGGGCGCCCGGAACACTGAAGCTTTCTTT
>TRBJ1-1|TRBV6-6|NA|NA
CASSGFRSEAFF
TGTGCCAGCAGTGGTTTTCGGTCTGAAGCTTTCTTT
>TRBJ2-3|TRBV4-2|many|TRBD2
CASSQEAGGDTDTQYF
TGTGCCAGCAGCCAAGAGGCGGGGGGGGATACAGATACGCAGTATTTT
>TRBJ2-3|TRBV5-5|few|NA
CASSLQDADTQYF
TGTGCCAGCAGCTTGCAGGATGCAGATACGCAGTATTTT
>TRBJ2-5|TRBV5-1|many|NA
CASSSREQGFDETQYF
TGCGCCAGCAGCTCACGAGAGCAGGGGTTTGATGAGACCCAGTACTTC
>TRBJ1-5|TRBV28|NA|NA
CASSLWSGRGQPQHF
TGTGCCAGCAGTTTATGGTCGGGGAGGGGACAGCCCCAGCATTTT
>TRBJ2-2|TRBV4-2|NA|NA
CASSQGDHLPETGELFF
TGTGCCAGCAGCCAAGGTGACCACCTCCCAGAAACCGGGGAGCTGTTTTTT
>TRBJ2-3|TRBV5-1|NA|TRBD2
CASSYLAGSSTDTQYF
TGCGCCAGCAGCTACCTAGCGGGGTCTAGCACAGATACGCAGTATTTT
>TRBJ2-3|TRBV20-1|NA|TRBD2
CSATPGTSIPDTQYF
TGCAGTGCTACTCCCGGGACTAGCATTCCAGATACGCAGTATTTT
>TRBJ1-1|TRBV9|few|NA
CASSVLGTNTEAFF
TGTGCCAGCAGCGTATTAGGGACGAACACTGAAGCTTTCTTT
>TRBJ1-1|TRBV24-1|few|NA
CATSVAGNTEAFF
TGTGCCACCAGTGTGGCGGGAAACACTGAAGCTTTCTTT
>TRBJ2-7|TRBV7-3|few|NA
CASTPSNIYEQYF
TGTGCCAGCACCCCGAGCAATATCTACGAGCAGTACTTC
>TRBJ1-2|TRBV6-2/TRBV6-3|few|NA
CASSYSPQESYGYTF
TGTGCCAGCAGTTACTCTCCCCAAGAGAGCTATGGCTACACCTTC
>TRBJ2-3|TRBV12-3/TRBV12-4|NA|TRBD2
CASSSIAGGTDTQYF
TGTGCCAGCAGTTCCATAGCGGGGGGCACAGATACGCAGTATTTT
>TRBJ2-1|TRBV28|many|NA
CASSLPHNEQFF
TGTGCCAGCAGTTTACCCCACAATGAGCAGTTCTTC
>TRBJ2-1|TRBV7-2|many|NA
CASSLGNYNEQFF
TGTGCCAGCAGCTTAGGGAACTACAATGAGCAGTTCTTC
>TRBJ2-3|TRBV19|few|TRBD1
CASSPRDRDPDTQYF
TGTGCCAGTAGCCCCCGGGACAGGGATCCAGATACGCAGTATTTT
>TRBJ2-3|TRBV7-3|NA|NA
CASSLNGPSLGDTQYF
TGTGCCAGCAGCTTAAACGGACCATCACTTGGGGATACGCAGTATTTT
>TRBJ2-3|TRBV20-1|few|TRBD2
CSAPVAGGSDTQYF
TGCAGTGCCCCGGTAGCGGGGGGGTCAGATACGCAGTATTTT
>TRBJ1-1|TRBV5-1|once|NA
CASRGDALGTEAFF
TGCGCCAGCAGAGGGGACGCGTTGGGGACTGAAGCTTTCTTT
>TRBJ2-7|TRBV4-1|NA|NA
CASSQRDTTYEQYF
TGCGCCAGCAGCCAGCGGGACACTACCTACGAGCAGTACTTC
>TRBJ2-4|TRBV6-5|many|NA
CASSYSGLKDIQYF
TGTGCCAGCAGTTACTCAGGGCTCAAGGACATTCAGTACTTC
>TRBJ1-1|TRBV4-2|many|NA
CASSPLGVNTEAFF
TGCGCCAGCAGCCCGCTGGGCGTTAACACTGAAGCTTTCTTT
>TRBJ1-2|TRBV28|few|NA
CASSSITGNYGYTF
TGTGCCAGCAGTTCCATAACAGGAAACTATGGCTACACCTTC
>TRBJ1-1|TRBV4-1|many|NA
CASSLRGEANTEAFF
TGCGCCAGCAGCCTTAGGGGGGAGGCTAACACTGAAGCTTTCTTT
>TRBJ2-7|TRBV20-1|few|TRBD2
CSATAGGPSYEQYF
TGCAGTGCTACAGCGGGGGGTCCCTCCTACGAGCAGTACTTC
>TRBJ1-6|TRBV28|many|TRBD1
CASSSDRGRSPLHF
TGTGCCAGCAGTTCGGACAGGGGGAGGTCACCCCTCCACTTT
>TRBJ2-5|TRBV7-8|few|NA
CASSLTTPPQETQYF
TGTGCCAGCAGCCTGACGACACCCCCACAGGAGACCCAGTACTTC
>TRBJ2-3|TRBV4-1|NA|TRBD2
CASSLLSGGGDTQYF
TGCGCCAGCAGCCTACTTAGCGGGGGAGGGGATACGCAGTATTTT
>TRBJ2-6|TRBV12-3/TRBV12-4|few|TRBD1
CASSLQGQGTNGANVLTF
TGTGCCAGCAGTCTTCAGGGACAGGGTACTAACGGGGCCAACGTCCTGACTTTC
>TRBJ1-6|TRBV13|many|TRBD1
CASSTRTGGDSPLHF
TGTGCCAGCAGCACCCGGACAGGGGGCGATTCACCCCTCCACTTT
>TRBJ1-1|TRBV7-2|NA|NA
CASSFPATEAFF
TGTGCCAGCAGCTTCCCAGCTACTGAAGCTTTCTTT
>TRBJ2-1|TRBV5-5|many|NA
CASGRNEQFF
TGTGCCTCGGGCAGGAATGAGCAGTTCTTC
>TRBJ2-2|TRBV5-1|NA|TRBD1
CASSLSRDRAGKLFF
TGCGCCAGCAGCTTGTCCCGGGACAGGGCTGGGAAGCTGTTTTTT